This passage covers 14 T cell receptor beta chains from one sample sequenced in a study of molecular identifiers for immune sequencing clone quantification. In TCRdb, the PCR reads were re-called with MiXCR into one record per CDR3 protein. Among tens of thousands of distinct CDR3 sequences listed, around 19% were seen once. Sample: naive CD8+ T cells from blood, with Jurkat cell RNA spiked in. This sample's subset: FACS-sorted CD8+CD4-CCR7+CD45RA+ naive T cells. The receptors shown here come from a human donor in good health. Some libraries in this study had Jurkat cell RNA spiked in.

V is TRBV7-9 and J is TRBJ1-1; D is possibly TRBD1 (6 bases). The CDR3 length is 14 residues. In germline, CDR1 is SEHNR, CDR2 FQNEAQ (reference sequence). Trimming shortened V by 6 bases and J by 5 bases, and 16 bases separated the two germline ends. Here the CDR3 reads CASSPGGGETEAFF. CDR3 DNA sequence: TGTGCCAGCAGTCCAGGAGGGGGTGAGACTGAAGCTTTCTTT.

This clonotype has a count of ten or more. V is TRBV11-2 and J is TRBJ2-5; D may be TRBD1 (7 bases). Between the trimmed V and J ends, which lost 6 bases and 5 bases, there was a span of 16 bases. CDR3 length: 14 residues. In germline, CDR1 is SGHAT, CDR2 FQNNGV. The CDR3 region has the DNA TGTGCCAGCAGTCAAGGAGGGGGCTTGGAGACCCAGTACTTC. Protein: CASSQGGGLETQYF.

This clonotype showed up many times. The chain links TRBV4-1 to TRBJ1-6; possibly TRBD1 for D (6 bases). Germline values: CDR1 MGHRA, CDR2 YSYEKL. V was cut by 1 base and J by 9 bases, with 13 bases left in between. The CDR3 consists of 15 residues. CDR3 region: CASSQAGGRASPLHF. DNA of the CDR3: TGCGCCAGCAGCCAAGCGGGGGGGCGGGCTTCACCCCTCCACTTT.

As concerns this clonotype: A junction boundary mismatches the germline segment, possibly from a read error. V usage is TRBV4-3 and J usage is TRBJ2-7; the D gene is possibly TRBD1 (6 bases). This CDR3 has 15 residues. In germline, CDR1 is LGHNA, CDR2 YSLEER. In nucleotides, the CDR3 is TGCGCCGGCAGCCAAGATAGGACAGCAGCCTACGAGCAGTACTTC. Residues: CAGSQDRTAAYEQYF.

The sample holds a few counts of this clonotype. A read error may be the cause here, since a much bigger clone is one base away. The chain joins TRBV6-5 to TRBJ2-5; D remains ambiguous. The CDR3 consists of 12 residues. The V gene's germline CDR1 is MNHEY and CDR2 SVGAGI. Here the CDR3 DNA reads TGTGCCAGCAGTTCTAGTGAAGAGACCCTGTACTTC. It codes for CASSSSEETLYF.

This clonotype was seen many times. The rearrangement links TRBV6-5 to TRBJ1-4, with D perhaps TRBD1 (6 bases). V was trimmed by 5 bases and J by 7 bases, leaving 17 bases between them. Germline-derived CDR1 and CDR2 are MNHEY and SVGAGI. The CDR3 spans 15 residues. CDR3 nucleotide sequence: TGTGCCAGCAGTACAAACAGGGCAGGGCGTGAAAAACTGTTTTTT. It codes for CASSTNRAGREKLFF.

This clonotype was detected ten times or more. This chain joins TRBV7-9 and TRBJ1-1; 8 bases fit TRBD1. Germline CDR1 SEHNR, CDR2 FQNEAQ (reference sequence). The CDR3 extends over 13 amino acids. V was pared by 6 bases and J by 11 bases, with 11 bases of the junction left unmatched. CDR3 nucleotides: TGTGCCAGCAGTCCTCCAGGGGGCGTGGAGGCTTTCTTT. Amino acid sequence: CASSPPGGVEAFF.

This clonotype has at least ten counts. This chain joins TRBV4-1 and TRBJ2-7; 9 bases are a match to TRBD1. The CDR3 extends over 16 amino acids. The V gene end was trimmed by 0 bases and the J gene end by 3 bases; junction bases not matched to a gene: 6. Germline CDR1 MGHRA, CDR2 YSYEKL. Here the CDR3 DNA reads TGCGCCAGCAGCCAAGATCCAGGACAGGGGTACTACGAGCAGTACTTC. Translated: CASSQDPGQGYYEQYF.

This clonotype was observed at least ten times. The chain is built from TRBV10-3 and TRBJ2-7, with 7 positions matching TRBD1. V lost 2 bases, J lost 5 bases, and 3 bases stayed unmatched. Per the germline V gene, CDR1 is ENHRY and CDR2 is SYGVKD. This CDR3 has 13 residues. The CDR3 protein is CAISETGVNEQYF. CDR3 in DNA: TGTGCCATCAGTGAGACAGGGGTTAACGAGCAGTACTTC.

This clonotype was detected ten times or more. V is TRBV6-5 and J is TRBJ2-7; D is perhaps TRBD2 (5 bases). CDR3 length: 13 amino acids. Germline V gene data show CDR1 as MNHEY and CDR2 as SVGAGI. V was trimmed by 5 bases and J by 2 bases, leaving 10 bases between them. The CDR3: CASSVGLTYEQYF. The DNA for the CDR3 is TGTGCCAGCAGTGTCGGACTTACCTACGAGCAGTACTTC.

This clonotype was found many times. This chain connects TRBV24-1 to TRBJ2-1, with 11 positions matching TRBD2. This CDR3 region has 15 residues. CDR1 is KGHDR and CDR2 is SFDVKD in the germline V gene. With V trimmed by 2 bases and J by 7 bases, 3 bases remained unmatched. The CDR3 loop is CATSDYPSGRNEQFF. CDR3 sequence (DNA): TGTGCCACCAGTGATTATCCTAGCGGGAGGAATGAGCAGTTCTTC.

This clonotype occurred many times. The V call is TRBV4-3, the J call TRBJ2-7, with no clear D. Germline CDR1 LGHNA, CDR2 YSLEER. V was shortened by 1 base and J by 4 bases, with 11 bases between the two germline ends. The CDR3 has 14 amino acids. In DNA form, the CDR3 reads TGCGCCAGCAGCCAAGGGCTGTCCGGGTACGAGCAGTACTTC. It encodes CASSQGLSGYEQYF.

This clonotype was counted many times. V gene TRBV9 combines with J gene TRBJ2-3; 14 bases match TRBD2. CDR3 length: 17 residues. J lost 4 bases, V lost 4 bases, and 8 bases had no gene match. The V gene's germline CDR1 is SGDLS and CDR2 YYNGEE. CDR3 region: CASSLGLAGGLADTQYF. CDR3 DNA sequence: TGTGCCAGCAGCCTAGGACTAGCGGGGGGCTTGGCAGATACGCAGTATTTT.

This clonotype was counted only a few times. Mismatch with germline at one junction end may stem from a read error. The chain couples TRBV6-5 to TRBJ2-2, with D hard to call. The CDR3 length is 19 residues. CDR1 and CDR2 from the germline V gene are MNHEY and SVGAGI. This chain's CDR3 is CASGYSRRSEYSNTGELFF. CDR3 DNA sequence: TGTGCCAGCGGTTACTCGAGACGAAGTGAATACTCGAACACCGGGGAGCTGTTTTTT.